This TCR beta chain was documented in a study of blood T cell repertoires in COVID-19. Study-level background: Acute and convalescent COVID-19 specimens originated in the United States, Italy and Spain. T cells, B-cell-depleted T cells, or PBMCs provided the cDNA or gDNA that served as material.

It was during active infection that Seattle patients were enrolled and then longitudinally followed. In the original processing: Amplification from reference gene primers served as the basis for estimated nucleated cell counts. Clones were sequenced by immunoSEQ multiplex PCR, and TCRdb holds only the in-frame ones, with some missing. V, J and clone size reflect that table, while D and trimming were determined from the DNA. This table holds about 340,000 clones, about 88% found once. Trimming left V 4 bases short and J 6 bases short, with 22 bases between. Germline assignment: CDR1 SGHAT and CDR2 FQNNGV. CDR3 size: 16 residues.

This sequence originates from a woman in her sixties or seventies with COVID-19, enrolled during active disease. This chain uses TRBV11-2 with TRBJ2-7, with D maybe TRBD2 (5 bases). Material: peripheral blood. The CDR3 is CASSSPPGSGGSEQYF. For the CDR3, the DNA is TGTGCCAGCAGCTCCCCTCCGGGATCCGGCGGTTCCGAGCAGTACTTC.